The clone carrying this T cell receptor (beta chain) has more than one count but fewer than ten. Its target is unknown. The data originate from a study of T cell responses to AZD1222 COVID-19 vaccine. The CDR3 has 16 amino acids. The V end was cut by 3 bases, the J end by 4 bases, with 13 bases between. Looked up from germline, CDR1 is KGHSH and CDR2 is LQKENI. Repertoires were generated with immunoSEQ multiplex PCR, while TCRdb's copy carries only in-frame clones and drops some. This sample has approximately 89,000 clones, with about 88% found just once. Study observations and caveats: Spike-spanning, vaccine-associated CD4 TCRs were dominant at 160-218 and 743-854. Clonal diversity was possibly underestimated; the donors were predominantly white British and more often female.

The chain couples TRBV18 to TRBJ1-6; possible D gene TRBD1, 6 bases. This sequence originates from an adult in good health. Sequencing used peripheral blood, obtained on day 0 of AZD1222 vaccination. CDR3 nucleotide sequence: TGTGCCAGCTCACCGTCCGGGACACCATATAATTCACCCCTCCACTTT. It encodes CASSPSGTPYNSPLHF.